These 20 T cell receptor beta chains came from one sample sequenced in a study of regulatory and conventional T cells in breast cancer (dated by TCRdb to the mid-2010s). The library was built by means of PCR. Sequencing was carried out with an Illumina MiSeq. TCRdb reprocessing: public reads trimmed at Q25 with fastp, clones called with MiXCR, in-frame beta chains kept. Each CDR3 protein gets just one entry, which takes the most common genes and DNA from the rows behind it. Here the sample has more than 15,000 distinct CDR3 sequences; about 31% occur a single time. Jointly, the top ten make up approximately 1.5% of the sample. The specimen sequenced was conventional T cells from blood. These receptors originate from a female donor in good health.

DNA of the CDR3: TGTGCCAGCGGGGCGACGGGATGGGATGGCTACACCTTC. Its translation: CASGATGWDGYTF. V gene TRBV7-9 combines with J gene TRBJ1-2; perhaps TRBD1 as D (5 bases). Germline assignment: CDR1 SEHNR and CDR2 FQNEAQ (reference sequence). The CDR3 spans 13 residues. V lost 8 bases to trimming and J lost 6 bases, with 16 bases between them. Variable domain in full (rest from reference TRBV7-9 and TRBJ1-2): DTGVSQNPRHKITKRGQNVTFRCDPISEHNRLYWYRQTLGQGPEFLTYFQNEAQLEKSRLLSDRFSAERPKGSFSTLEIQRTEQGDSAMYLCASGATGWDGYTFGSGTRLTVV.

In its sample, this clonotype is medium-sized. The chain couples TRBV11-1 to TRBJ1-1; 7 bases are shared with TRBD1. J lost 1 base, V lost 9 bases, and 8 bases had no gene match. This CDR3 comprises 14 residues. CDR1 is SGHAT, CDR2 FQDESV, per germline (reference sequence). The CDR3, as DNA: TGTGCCAGTCCGAGGGACAGAGCGAACACTGAAGCTTTCTTT. This sequence encodes CASPRDRANTEAFF.

The genes are TRBV19 and TRBJ1-1; no firm D call. CDR3 length: 15 residues. V was cut by 5 bases and J by 1 base, with 14 bases left in between. From germline, CDR1 is LNHDA and CDR2 SQIVND (reference sequence). CDR3 residues: CASSPPIGRNTEAFF. The CDR3 DNA reads as TGTGCCAGTAGTCCCCCGATTGGCAGGAACACTGAAGCTTTCTTT.

Sample share makes this clonotype medium-sized. The chain carries TRBV5-4 and TRBJ2-1; D uncertain. The CDR3 consists of 15 residues. Germline CDR1 SGHNT, CDR2 YYREEE (reference sequence). V was cut by 3 bases and J by 7 bases, with 17 bases left in between. CDR3 DNA: TGTGCCAGCAGCTCCCCGGGCCCCGCCGGGAATGAGCAGTTCTTC. Amino acid sequence: CASSSPGPAGNEQFF.

Points on this clonotype: A read error is possible here, since a much larger clone lies one base away. This chain uses TRBV20-1 with TRBJ1-3; maybe TRBD1 (5 bases). The V gene's germline CDR1 is DFQATT and CDR2 SNEGSKA (reference sequence). The CDR3 contains 13 residues. CDR3 region: CSAQRGSGYTIYF. CDR3 DNA: TGCAGTGCTCAGAGGGGCTCTGGATACACCATATATTTT.

This clonotype was counted between two and nine times. The gene calls are TRBV7-8 and TRBJ2-7; 11 bases fit TRBD2. The CDR3 has 16 residues. Per the germline V gene, CDR1 is SGHVS and CDR2 is FQNEAQ. After removal of 5 bases from V and 3 bases from J, the junction contained 9 bases not matched to a gene. The CDR3 loop is CASSRILAGDYYEQYF. The CDR3 DNA sequence: TGTGCCAGCAGCCGAATACTAGCGGGAGATTACTACGAGCAGTACTTC.

Remarks on this clonotype: This may be a read error: a much more frequent sequence differs by one nucleotide. The chain joins TRBV10-3 to TRBJ2-7, with a possible D match to TRBD1 (6 bases). Germline V lookup: CDR1 ENHRY, CDR2 SYGVKD. The CDR3 is 14 residues long. CDR3 in amino acids: CAISDGRGNSERYF. The CDR3 DNA reads as TGTGCCATCAGTGATGGCAGGGGTAATTCCGAGCGGTACTTC.

Judged by abundance, this clonotype is medium-sized. V and J are TRBV5-5 and TRBJ2-1, with D tentatively TRBD1 (6 bases). Trimming left V 4 bases short and J 7 bases short, with 18 bases between. The CDR3 loop spans 15 amino acids. The germline V gene encodes CDR1 SGHKS and CDR2 YYEKEE (reference sequence). The CDR3 protein is CASSPVAGDLNEQFF. The CDR3 coding sequence is TGTGCCAGCAGCCCGGTTGCAGGGGATTTGAATGAGCAGTTCTTC. The full variable domain, completed using reference TRBV5-5 and TRBJ2-1, is DAGVTQSPTHLIKTRGQQVTLRCSPISGHKSVSWYQQVLGQGPQFIFQYYEKEERGRGNFPDRFSARQFPNYSSELNVNALLLGDSALYLCASSPVAGDLNEQFFGPGTRLTVL.

By sample share, this clonotype is medium-sized. CDR3 protein: CSARARNPYEQYF. The CDR3 bases are TGCAGTGCTAGAGCAAGAAACCCCTACGAGCAGTACTTC. The chain combines TRBV20-1 with TRBJ2-7; D uncertain. Germline CDR1 is DFQATT and CDR2 is SNEGSKA (reference sequence). This CDR3 has 13 amino acids. The ends were cut back, 1 base at V and 2 bases at J, with 9 bases in the middle.

The gene calls are TRBV7-2 and TRBJ1-6; no firm D call. V was shortened by 1 base and J by 7 bases, with 11 bases between the two germline ends. The CDR3 consists of 15 residues. Germline lookup yields CDR1 SGHTA and CDR2 FQGNSA. The CDR3 coding sequence is TGTGCCAGCAGCTTAGTATCGGGAGGGAATTCACCCCTCCACTTT. Protein: CASSLVSGGNSPLHF.

This clonotype was observed a few times. V gene TRBV19 combines with J gene TRBJ1-3, with no clear D. The CDR3 spans 13 residues. Trimming pared 4 bases from V and 4 bases from J, leaving 8 bases between. CDR1 is LNHDA, CDR2 SQIVND, per germline (reference sequence). The CDR3, as DNA: TGTGCCAGTAGTAGCGGGATAGGAAACACCATATATTTT. Its translation is CASSSGIGNTIYF.

This clonotype was seen only a few times. The chain has TRBV10-3 and TRBJ2-1; D is perhaps TRBD2 (6 bases). With 4 bases removed from V and 9 bases from J, the gap between germline ends came to 13 bases. Germline CDR1 is ENHRY and CDR2 is SYGVKD. CDR3 length equals 13 residues. CDR3 DNA: TGTGCCATCAGTGGGGAGGACCTAGGTGAGCAGTTCTTC. Amino acids: CAISGEDLGEQFF.

The chain uses TRBV24-1 and TRBJ2-4; D call uncertain. This CDR3 spans 13 amino acids. V was pared by 9 bases and J by 2 bases, with 10 bases between. Germline V gene data show CDR1 as KGHDR and CDR2 as SFDVKD. CDR3 DNA: TGTGCCACCCCGGCCGGGTCCAAAAACATTCAGTACTTC. Translated, it gives CATPAGSKNIQYF.

The rearrangement joins TRBV6-5 to TRBJ2-1; 11 bases line up with TRBD1. Germline CDR1 reads MNHEY; CDR2 reads SVGAGI. Trimming cost V 6 bases and J 7 bases; bases outside gene matches: 11. The CDR3 sequence is 16 residues long. The CDR3 region is CASSLLGTGGRNEQFF. Here the CDR3 DNA reads TGTGCCAGCAGCCTACTTGGGACAGGGGGAAGGAATGAGCAGTTCTTC.

Comments on this clonotype: A read error may produce the germline difference seen at one junction end. This sequence joins TRBV10-3 and TRBJ2-2; D perhaps matches TRBD2 (5 bases). Germline CDR1 and CDR2: ENHRY and SYGVKD. The CDR3 has 13 amino acids. The CDR3 bases are TGTGCCATCAGTGACACGGGTGCCGGGGAGCAGTTTTTT. Protein: CAISDTGAGEQFF.

This chain joins TRBV13 and TRBJ2-5; D is unresolved. The CDR3 is 13 residues long. V was cut by 5 bases and J by 2 bases, with 9 bases left in between. In germline, CDR1 is PRHDT, CDR2 FYEKMQ (reference sequence). This CDR3 is CASSALEQETQYF. The CDR3 nucleotides are TGTGCCAGCAGCGCTTTGGAGCAAGAGACCCAGTACTTC. Using reference TRBV13 and TRBJ2-5 for the parts outside the CDR3, the full variable domain is AAGVIQSPRHLIKEKRETATLKCYPIPRHDTVYWYQQGPGQDPQFLISFYEKMQSDKGSIPDRFSAQQFSDYHSELNMSSLELGDSALYFCASSALEQETQYFGPGTRLLVL.

This clonotype was seen a few times. This chain links TRBV6-1 with TRBJ2-2; TRBD1 is a possible D gene (6 bases). The ends were cut back, 3 bases at V and 3 bases at J, with 8 bases in the middle. Germline values: CDR1 MNHNS, CDR2 SASEGT. The CDR3 contains 14 residues. The CDR3 DNA reads as TGTGCCAGCAGTGAGGGGGCCGACACCGGGGAGCTGTTTTTT. Translated: CASSEGADTGELFF.

The chain carries TRBV19 and TRBJ2-2, with 8 bases fitting TRBD2. V lost 3 bases to trimming and J lost 4 bases; unmatched junction nucleotides: 4. The CDR3 spans 15 residues. The germline CDR1 and CDR2 sequences are LNHDA and SQIVND (reference sequence). Here the CDR3 reads CASSIWREVTGELFF. The CDR3 DNA follows: TGTGCCAGTAGTATCTGGCGGGAGGTCACCGGGGAGCTGTTTTTT.

V and J are TRBV20-1 and TRBJ1-1, with TRBD1 matching over 10 bases. Trimming removed 6 bases from V and 7 bases from J; junction bases left unmatched: 5. Per germline, CDR1 DFQATT and CDR2 SNEGSKA (reference sequence). This CDR3 is built from 12 residues. CDR3 sequence: CSATGGGREAFF. CDR3 nucleotides: TGCAGTGCGACAGGGGGCGGACGTGAAGCTTTCTTT.

The chain employs TRBV7-3 and TRBJ2-3, with 7 positions matching TRBD2. Germline V gene sequence: CDR1 SGHTA, CDR2 FQGTGA. With 6 bases clipped from V and 0 bases from J, the junction kept 6 bases outside the gene matches. This CDR3 is 15 amino acids long. CDR3 coding DNA: TGTGCCAGCAGTTTCACTAGCGCTAGCACAGATACGCAGTATTTT. The encoded protein is CASSFTSASTDTQYF.